Following are 27 T cell receptor beta chains from one sample sequenced in a study of blood T cells in healthy people across ages. Primers used in a second PCR of roughly 6 to 11 cycles were a sample-barcoded 5' primer and a J-beta primer mix. In TCRdb, the 5' RACE reads were re-called with MiXCR into one record per CDR3 protein. The sample consists of some 780,000 distinct CDR3 sequences, 45% to 70% of them appearing once. Material for sequencing was blood. The receptors come from a man between 40 and 49 years old in good health.

The chain has TRBV27 and TRBJ2-5; D gene uncertain. Germline CDR1 reads MNHEY; CDR2 reads SMNVEV (reference sequence). CDR3 length equals 16 residues. The V gene lost 2 bases and the J gene lost 5 bases, with 18 bases spanning the gap. Here the CDR3 DNA reads TGTGCCAGCAGTTTAGTCGCGTATGGGAACGACGAGACCCAGTACTTC. Its translation: CASSLVAYGNDETQYF.

The rearrangement joins TRBV5-1 to TRBJ2-1; 9 bases align to TRBD2. The J call may not be correct, given that the DNA end is closer to TRBJ2-7. Germline CDR1 and CDR2: SGHRS and YFSETQ. The length of the CDR3 is 17 residues. CDR3 loop: CASSFGFSGSSYNEQYF. For the CDR3, the DNA is TGCGCCAGCAGCTTTGGCTTTAGCGGGAGCTCCTACAATGAGCAGTACTTC.

The chain employs TRBV20-1 and TRBJ1-4; a possible D gene is TRBD1 (5 bases). V was trimmed by 6 bases and J by 8 bases, leaving 25 bases between them. The length of the CDR3 is 16 residues. From germline, CDR1 is DFQATT and CDR2 SNEGSKA (reference sequence). Here the CDR3 reads CSALPPTGTHREKLFF. Written as DNA, the CDR3 is TGCAGTGCGCTTCCACCGACCGGGACGCATAGGGAAAAACTGTTTTTT.

The sample holds many counts of this clonotype. CDR3 nucleotides: TGTGCCAGCAGTACCATCCGGGACCGGGTCGAGCAGTACTTC. Encoded protein: CASSTIRDRVEQYF. This sequence joins TRBV6-2 or TRBV6-3 and TRBJ2-7; D assignment may be TRBD1 or TRBD2 (5 bases each). CDR1 MNHEY and CDR2 SVGEGT come from the germline V gene. The CDR3 is made up of 14 amino acids. V was cut by 5 bases and J by 6 bases, with 17 bases left in between.

The chain carries TRBV7-9 and TRBJ2-3; D uncertain. The CDR3 has 16 amino acids. V was pared by 2 bases and J by 0 bases, with 12 bases between. CDR1 and CDR2 (germline): SEHNR, FQNEAQ (reference sequence). The CDR3 sequence is CASSLSPGISTDTQYF. Here the CDR3 DNA reads TGTGCCAGCAGCTTATCACCGGGTATAAGCACAGATACGCAGTATTTT.

The V and J genes are TRBV7-3 and TRBJ2-7, with 7 bases that match TRBD2. The junction had 12 bases not matched to a gene; V was cut back by 3 bases and J by 7 bases. This CDR3 has 15 residues. Per the germline V gene, CDR1 is SGHTA and CDR2 is FQGTGA. CDR3 DNA: TGTGCCAGCAGCTTGGCGGGAGCGTCCGCTGAGGAGCAGTACTTC. Its protein is CASSLAGASAEEQYF.

Written as DNA, the CDR3 is TGTGCCAGCAGCCCGGGGACAAGCCTCGGAAACACCATATATTTT. Translating it yields CASSPGTSLGNTIYF. This chain links TRBV7-2 with TRBJ1-3; D may be TRBD1 (6 bases). Trimming stripped 5 bases from V and 4 bases from J, with 15 bases between. This CDR3 is 15 amino acids long. Germline V lookup: CDR1 SGHTA, CDR2 FQGNSA.

This chain joins TRBV20-1 and TRBJ2-5; 10 nucleotides line up with TRBD2. J was trimmed by 4 bases and V by 7 bases; bases with no gene match: 9. Germline CDR1 reads DFQATT; CDR2 reads SNEGSKA (reference sequence). This CDR3 is 14 amino acids long. Written as DNA, the CDR3 is TGCAGTGTTAGCGGGGGGAGGGGTCGAGAGACCCAGTACTTC. This gives the protein CSVSGGRGRETQYF.

CDR3 residues: CASSHGTPGLGEQFF. The CDR3 coding sequence is TGTGCCAGCAGCCACGGGACCCCAGGGTTGGGTGAGCAGTTCTTC. The chain employs TRBV14 and TRBJ2-1; D may be TRBD1 or TRBD2 (5 bases each). Trimming pared 3 bases from V and 9 bases from J, leaving 18 bases between. The germline V gene has CDR1 SGHDN and CDR2 FVKESK. The CDR3 consists of 15 residues.

This clonotype was counted once. CDR3 in DNA: TGTGCCAGCAGCCGGGACTCGGGGGGACGTTACAATGAGCAGTTCTTC. Translated: CASSRDSGGRYNEQFF. V gene TRBV7-2 combines with J gene TRBJ2-1; 7 bases are shared with TRBD2. The V gene's germline CDR1 is SGHTA and CDR2 FQGNSA. The length of the CDR3 is 16 residues. With V trimmed by 5 bases and J by 4 bases, 11 bases remained unmatched.

V usage is TRBV20-1 and J usage is TRBJ2-3; 11 positions agree with TRBD2. CDR3 length equals 16 residues. The junction had 15 bases not matched to a gene; V was cut back by 7 bases and J by 6 bases. The germline V gene encodes CDR1 DFQATT and CDR2 SNEGSKA (reference sequence). CDR3: CSGRTSGGFRRDTQYF. In nucleotides, the CDR3 is TGCAGTGGGCGAACTAGCGGGGGTTTCCGTAGGGATACGCAGTATTTT.

The sample holds a few counts of this clonotype. CDR3 region: CATSAPGGPLIAKNIQYF. The CDR3, as DNA: TGTGCCACCAGCGCCCCGGGGGGCCCCTTAATAGCCAAAAACATTCAGTACTTC. The chain joins TRBV15 to TRBJ2-4; tentative D call: TRBD2 (7 bases). The germline gives CDR1 LNHNV, CDR2 YYDKDF (reference sequence). V lost 5 bases to trimming and J lost 0 bases, with 20 bases between them. CDR3 length: 18 amino acids.

As DNA, the CDR3 is TGCAGTGCGCGGCTAGCGGGCTCCTACAATGAGCAGTTCTTC. It yields the protein CSARLAGSYNEQFF. This chain uses TRBV20-1 with TRBJ2-1; 8 positions match TRBD2. The CDR3 extends over 14 amino acids. J gave up 0 bases and V 6 bases, and 4 bases lay outside the gene matches. The V gene's germline CDR1 is DFQATT and CDR2 SNEGSKA (reference sequence).

V is TRBV20-1 and J is TRBJ2-7; 8 nucleotides match TRBD2. The CDR3 is made up of 13 amino acids. The V and J ends lost 7 bases and 3 bases, in that order; junction bases with no gene match: 8. Germline lookup yields CDR1 DFQATT and CDR2 SNEGSKA (reference sequence). The CDR3 sequence is CSVLGSGVYEQYF. The CDR3 nucleotides are TGCAGTGTTTTGGGTAGCGGGGTCTACGAGCAGTACTTC.

The rearrangement uses TRBV5-1 and TRBJ2-3; D unresolved. V was shortened by 2 bases and J by 4 bases, with 14 bases between the two germline ends. The CDR3 covers 15 residues. CDR1 SGHRS and CDR2 YFSETQ come from the germline V gene. The CDR3 protein is CASSFLAAAPDTQYF. CDR3 DNA: TGCGCCAGCAGCTTCTTGGCCGCCGCTCCAGATACGCAGTATTTT.

The rearrangement links TRBV27 to TRBJ1-1; D is perhaps TRBD1 (6 bases). This CDR3 has 15 residues. Germline CDR1 reads MNHEY; CDR2 reads SMNVEV (reference sequence). V lost 5 bases, J lost 0 bases, and 13 bases lay in between. Written as DNA, the CDR3 is TGTGCCAGCAGTCGCGAGGGGGGGCTGAACACTGAAGCTTTCTTT. Its translation is CASSREGGLNTEAFF.

This clonotype turned up a few times. This chain uses TRBV7-9 with TRBJ2-2; no reliable D call. Germline V CDR1 and CDR2: SEHNR, FQNEAQ (reference sequence). Trimming took 0 bases from V and 5 from J, leaving 7 bases between them. This CDR3 has 14 residues. For the CDR3, the DNA is TGTGCCAGCAGCTTAGCGTCTGGAACCGGGGAGCTGTTTTTT. Amino acid sequence: CASSLASGTGELFF. The full variable domain, rest sourced from reference TRBV7-9 and TRBJ2-2, is DTGVSQNPRHKITKRGQNVTFRCDPISEHNRLYWYRQTLGQGPEFLTYFQNEAQLEKSRLLSDRFSAERPKGSFSTLEIQRTEQGDSAMYLCASSLASGTGELFFGEGSRLTVL.

Remarks on this clonotype: One end of the junction fails to match germline, which may point to a read error. The J gene is TRBJ2-7, the V gene TRBV10-3; 9 bases line up with TRBD1. This CDR3 region has 14 residues. The germline gives CDR1 ENHRY, CDR2 SYGVKD. The CDR3 coding sequence is TGTGCCGTCAGTGACGGGACAGGGACATACGAGCAGTACTTC. Its protein is CAVSDGTGTYEQYF.

This clonotype was observed at least ten times. V gene TRBV7-3 combines with J gene TRBJ2-7; D gene unclear. The germline CDR1 and CDR2 sequences are SGHTA and FQGTGA. V lost 11 bases and J 6 bases, leaving 29 bases between the germline ends. CDR3 length: 16 amino acids. For the CDR3, the DNA is TGTGCCGGATCTTCCAGTTTGACGCCTCTTGAGACCGAGCAGTACTTC. Its protein product is CAGSSSLTPLETEQYF.

This chain joins TRBV7-3 and TRBJ2-1; 8 bases map to TRBD2. V lost 2 bases and J lost 4; bases outside the gene matches: 4. This CDR3 spans 15 amino acids. Germline loops: CDR1 SGHTA, CDR2 FQGTGA. CDR3 coding DNA: TGTGCCAGCAGCTTATTGGGCGGGGGGTACAATGAGCAGTTCTTC. Its translation is CASSLLGGGYNEQFF.

V is TRBV12-3 or TRBV12-4 and J is TRBJ2-7; 8 bases line up with TRBD2. The CDR3 extends over 13 amino acids. V shed 6 bases and J 3 bases; nucleotides not matched to a gene: 4. CDR3 sequence reads: CASSREGDYEQYF. In DNA form, the CDR3 reads TGTGCCAGCAGCCGGGAGGGAGACTACGAGCAGTACTTC.

The CDR3: CASSSGGSGVVLYNEQFF. CDR3 bases: TGTGCCAGCAGCTCGGGGGGGAGCGGGGTAGTACTCTACAATGAGCAGTTCTTC. This chain joins TRBV9 and TRBJ2-1, with 8 positions matching TRBD2. This CDR3 region has 18 residues. CDR1 and CDR2 from the germline V gene are SGDLS and YYNGEE. The V gene end was trimmed by 4 bases and the J gene end by 3 bases; junction bases not matched to a gene: 15.

The rearrangement joins TRBV4-1 to TRBJ2-1; D gene unclear. The J call could be wrong; TRBJ2-7 is a better fit for the DNA end. Germline values: CDR1 MGHRA, CDR2 YSYEKL. This CDR3 region has 15 residues. In DNA, the CDR3 is TGCGCCAGCCGTCAGGTATGGAGCTCCTACAATGAGCAGTACTTC. This sequence encodes CASRQVWSSYNEQYF.

The chain joins TRBV29-1 to TRBJ2-7, with 8 bases lining up with TRBD2. The J call may be mistaken, given a closer DNA end match to TRBJ2-5. The CDR3 spans 15 residues. Germline values: CDR1 SQVTM, CDR2 ANQGSEA. The CDR3 bases are TGCAGCGTGCGTGGGGGAGCGGGAGAAATAGAGACCCAGTACTTC. Its translation: CSVRGGAGEIETQYF.

This clonotype turned up a few times. The J gene is TRBJ1-1, the V gene TRBV25-1, with D maybe TRBD1 (6 bases). Germline CDR1 MGHDK, CDR2 SYGVNS. The V end lost 6 bases, the J end lost 6 bases, and 14 bases lay between the germline ends. There are 13 residues in the CDR3. The CDR3 protein is CASRQGDFSEAFF. Here the CDR3 DNA reads TGTGCCAGCAGACAGGGTGATTTCTCTGAAGCTTTCTTT.

The chain is built from TRBV9 and TRBJ2-5; D is uncertain. The germline gives CDR1 SGDLS, CDR2 YYNGEE. Trimming pared 2 bases from V and 2 bases from J, leaving 10 bases between. The CDR3 extends over 14 amino acids. The CDR3 DNA is TGTGCCAGCAGCGTCGGCTTGCTACAAGAGACCCAGTACTTC. Amino acids: CASSVGLLQETQYF.

The J gene is TRBJ2-4, the V gene TRBV28; D may be TRBD1 (6 bases). This CDR3 spans 17 amino acids. Between the trimmed V and J ends, which lost 6 bases and 0 bases, there was a span of 18 bases. In germline, CDR1 is MDHEN, CDR2 SYDVKM. This chain's CDR3 is CASSYNGQTSAKNIQYF. Written as DNA, the CDR3 is TGTGCCAGCAGCTATAATGGACAGACCTCAGCCAAAAACATTCAGTACTTC.